A selection of T cell receptor beta chains follows, all from one sample in a study of blood T cell repertoires in COVID-19. Using immunoSEQ multiplex PCR, the repertoire was profiled, and TCRdb retains in-frame clones only, with some absent. The top ten clones hold roughly 2.2% of a sample with 250,000 to 300,000 clones, roughly 87% of them seen once. Sequencing was done on a sample of peripheral blood. The origin of the receptors is a woman aged 45-60 years who had recovered from COVID-19. Each CDR3 is given without its conserved first and last residue.

>TRBJ1-5|TRBV19
ATTQTGGNQPQH
>TRBJ2-2|TRBV5-1
ASSLSAGGRTGELF
>TRBJ2-5|TRBV2
ASSQETGNLQY
>TRBJ2-1|TRBV4-1
ASSQDPGLASF
>TRBJ2-7|TRBV7-2
ASSFETGIDEQY
>TRBJ1-2|TRBV6-6
ASSPTGGLRDGYT
>TRBJ2-3|TRBV5-1
ASSPSGGVADTQY
>TRBJ1-3|TRBV9
ASTREGNTIY
>TRBJ2-5|TRBV9
ASSPRSGLAGGPPETQY
>TRBJ2-1|TRBV5-1
ASSPPLAGGRDEQF
>TRBJ2-3|TRBV28
ASRLTGGADTQY
>TRBJ1-4|TRBV4-1
ASSLGQGTTNEKLF
>TRBJ2-3|TRBV4-2
ASSLGRGDTQY
>TRBJ2-7|TRBV5-6
ASSFSVSNYEQY
>TRBJ2-1|TRBV5-1
ASSLESQGYNEQF
>TRBJ1-5|TRBV10-3
AISELGQPQH
>TRBJ2-7|TRBV6-5
ASSYTGGEEQY
>TRBJ2-7|TRBV15
ATSNRLTGYEQY
>TRBJ2-5|TRBV14
ASSQGTGPWETQY
>TRBJ2-7|TRBV4-2
ASSQDWQVGSYEQY
>TRBJ2-7|TRBV7-9
ASSPHGGLSSYEQY
>TRBJ1-6|TRBV28
ASGGSYNSPLH
>TRBJ1-4|TRBV5-8
ASSLRPKGKLF
>TRBJ2-2|TRBV25-1
ASSGWTSGTSGTGELF
>TRBJ2-7|TRBV6-2/TRBV6-3
ASSYGPIYEQY
>TRBJ1-1|TRBV6-1
ASSVALGTGGNTEAF
>TRBJ2-6|TRBV5-1
ASSAAPGSGANVLT
>TRBJ2-6|TRBV24-1
ATQPQGTSSGANVLT
>TRBJ2-3|TRBV2
ASSPGQGGTDTQY
>TRBJ2-6|TRBV13
ASSEAASGANVLT
>TRBJ2-2|TRBV11-2
ASSLRSSGTGELF
>TRBJ2-5|TRBV25-1
ASSPLETQY
>TRBJ2-1|TRBV9
ASSVGGPRGYNEQF
>TRBJ1-1|TRBV5-4
ASSRVNTEAF
>TRBJ2-1|TRBV5-5
ASSLGQGTGWNEQF
>TRBJ2-3|TRBV18
ASSPLGGTDTQY
>TRBJ1-4|TRBV7-9
ASSFRKFGTGDEKLF
>TRBJ1-2|TRBV7-3
ASSLIPGGNGYT
>TRBJ1-2|TRBV30
AWCPGTVNNYGYT
>TRBJ1-1|TRBV5-5
ASSLGLTEAF
>TRBJ2-2|TRBV29-1
SVGDLGGTGELF
>TRBJ2-2|TRBV30
AWSQGSTGELF
>TRBJ1-5|TRBV7-8
ASSIWTGGGNQPQH
>TRBJ2-7|TRBV2
ASSDRDLTAEQY
>TRBJ1-1|TRBV5-6
ASSPGTGGSWDTEAF
>TRBJ2-1|TRBV29-1
SVEAGVGNEQF
>TRBJ1-5|TRBV4-1
ASSQIPRGAPGNQPQH
>TRBJ1-5|TRBV13
ASSLEAANQPQH
>TRBJ2-2|TRBV3-1/TRBV3-2
ASSGAISGELF
>TRBJ2-2|TRBV27
ASLDSGTGELF
>TRBJ1-2|TRBV7-2
ASGGTVYGYT